Reported below is one T cell receptor (beta chain). Its antigen remains unknown. PCR involved 60 Vbeta and 13 Jbeta primers. The data were produced by immunoSEQ multiplex PCR, yet TCRdb's version contains in-frame clones alone and is incomplete. The profile covers 100,000 to 150,000 clones, with 70% to 85% appearing a single time and about 3.3% taken by the ten largest. The germline gives CDR1 SGHTA, CDR2 FQGNSA. With V trimmed by 5 bases and J by 0 bases, 4 bases remained unmatched. This CDR3 has 16 residues. The data derive from a study of cytomegalovirus exposure and HLA in healthy donors. Study-wide points: Rarity held for most TCR sequences, but there were some public TCRs that occurred in many donors.

Material: PBMCs. The V call is TRBV7-2, the J call TRBJ2-3; 11 positions match TRBD2. The clonotype originates from a woman between 50 and 59 years old in good health and CMV-seronegative. The CDR3 nucleotides read TGTGCCAGCAGCATAAGACTAGCGGGGAGCACAGATACGCAGTATTTT. Protein product: CASSIRLAGSTDTQYF.